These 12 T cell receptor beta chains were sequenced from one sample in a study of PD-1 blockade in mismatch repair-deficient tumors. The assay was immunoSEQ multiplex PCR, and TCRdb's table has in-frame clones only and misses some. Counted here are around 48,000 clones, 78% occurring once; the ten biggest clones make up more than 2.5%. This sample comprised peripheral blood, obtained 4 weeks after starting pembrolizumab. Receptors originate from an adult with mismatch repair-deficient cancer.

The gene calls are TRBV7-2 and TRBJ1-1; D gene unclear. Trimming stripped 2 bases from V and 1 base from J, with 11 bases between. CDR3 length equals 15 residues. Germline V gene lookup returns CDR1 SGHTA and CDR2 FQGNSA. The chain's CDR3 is CASSLSGRTNTEAFF. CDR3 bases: TGTGCCAGCAGCTTATCGGGCAGAACGAACACTGAAGCTTTCTTT.

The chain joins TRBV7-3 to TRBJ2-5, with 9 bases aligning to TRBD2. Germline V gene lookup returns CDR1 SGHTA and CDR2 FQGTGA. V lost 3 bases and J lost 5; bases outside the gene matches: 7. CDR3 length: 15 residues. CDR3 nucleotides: TGTGCCAGCAGCTTGGCAAGCGGGAGGAGGGAGACCCAGTACTTC. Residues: CASSLASGRRETQYF.

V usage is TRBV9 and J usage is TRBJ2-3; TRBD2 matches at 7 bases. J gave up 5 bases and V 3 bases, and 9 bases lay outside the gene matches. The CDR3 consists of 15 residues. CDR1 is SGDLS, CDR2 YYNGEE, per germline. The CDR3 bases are TGTGCCAGCAGCGGATGGGGGGGAGACGGAGATACGCAGTATTTT. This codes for CASSGWGGDGDTQYF.

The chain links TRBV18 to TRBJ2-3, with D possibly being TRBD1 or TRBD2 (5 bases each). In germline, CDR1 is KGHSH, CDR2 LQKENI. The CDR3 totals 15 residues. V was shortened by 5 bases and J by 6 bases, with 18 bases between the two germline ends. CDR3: CASSATGTTGDTQYF. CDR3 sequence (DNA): TGTGCCAGCTCAGCAACCGGGACCACTGGCGATACGCAGTATTTT.

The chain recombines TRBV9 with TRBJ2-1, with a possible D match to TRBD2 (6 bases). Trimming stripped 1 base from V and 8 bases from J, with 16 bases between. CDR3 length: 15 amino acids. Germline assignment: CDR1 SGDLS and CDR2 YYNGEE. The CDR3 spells CASSVSPASVDEQFF. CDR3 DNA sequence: TGTGCCAGCAGCGTAAGTCCGGCTAGCGTCGATGAGCAGTTCTTC.

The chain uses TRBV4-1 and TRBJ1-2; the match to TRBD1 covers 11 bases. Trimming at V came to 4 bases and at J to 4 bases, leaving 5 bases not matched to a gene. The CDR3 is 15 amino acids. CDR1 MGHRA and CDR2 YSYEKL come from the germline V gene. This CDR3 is CASSLAGQGAYGYTF. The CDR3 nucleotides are TGCGCCAGCAGCCTCGCTGGACAGGGGGCCTATGGCTACACCTTC.

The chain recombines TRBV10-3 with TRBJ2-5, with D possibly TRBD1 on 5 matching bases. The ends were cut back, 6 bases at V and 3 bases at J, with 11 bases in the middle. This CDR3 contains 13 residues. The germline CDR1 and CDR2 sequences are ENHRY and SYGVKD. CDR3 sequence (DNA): TGTGCCATCAGCGCAGGGTTCGAAGAGACCCAGTACTTC. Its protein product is CAISAGFEETQYF.

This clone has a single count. The CDR3 coding sequence is TGTGCCAGCAGGGGCGACTCTGGAAACACCATATATTTT. Its protein is CASRGDSGNTIYF. The rearrangement joins TRBV9 to TRBJ1-3, with D unresolved. The CDR3 is 13 residues long. Germline assignment: CDR1 SGDLS and CDR2 YYNGEE. V lost 5 bases and J 0 bases, leaving 6 bases between the germline ends. The complete variable domain, with remaining parts taken from reference TRBV9 and TRBJ1-3, reads DSGVTQTPKHLITATGQRVTLRCSPRSGDLSVYWYQQSLDQGLQFLIQYYNGEERAKGNILERFSAQQFPDLHSELNLSSLELGDSALYFCASRGDSGNTIYFGEGSWLTVV.

Here the CDR3 DNA reads TGTGCCAGTAAGAACCTTGACAGCTACGAGCAGTACTTC. Encoded protein: CASKNLDSYEQYF. The gene calls are TRBV19 and TRBJ2-7, with D possibly being TRBD1 (5 bases). The germline CDR1 and CDR2 sequences are LNHDA and SQIVND (reference sequence). The CDR3 spans 13 residues. Between the trimmed V and J ends, which lost 7 bases and 3 bases, there was a span of 13 bases.

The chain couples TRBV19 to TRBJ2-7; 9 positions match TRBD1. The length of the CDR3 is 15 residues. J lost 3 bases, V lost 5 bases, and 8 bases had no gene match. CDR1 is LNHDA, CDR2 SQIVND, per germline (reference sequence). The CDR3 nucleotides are TGTGCCAGTAGTCTGGGACAGGGCCCATTCTACGAGCAGTACTTC. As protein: CASSLGQGPFYEQYF.

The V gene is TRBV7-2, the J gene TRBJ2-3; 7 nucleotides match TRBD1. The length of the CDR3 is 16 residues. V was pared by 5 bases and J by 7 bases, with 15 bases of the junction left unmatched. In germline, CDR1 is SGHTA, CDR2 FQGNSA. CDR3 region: CASSGRAGGHKNTQYF. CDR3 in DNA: TGTGCCAGCAGCGGTAGGGCAGGGGGACACAAGAATACGCAGTATTTT.

CDR3 nucleotides: TGTGCCAGCAGCCTCCCGGGGGGGAAAGAAGATACGCAGTATTTT. Residues: CASSLPGGKEDTQYF. The V gene is TRBV7-3, the J gene TRBJ2-3, with 8 bases aligning to TRBD2. The CDR3 loop spans 15 amino acids. Trimming cost V 5 bases and J 5 bases; bases outside gene matches: 9. Per germline, CDR1 SGHTA and CDR2 FQGTGA.